The 2 T cell receptor beta chains given below trace back to one sample, sequenced in a study of glioma-infiltrating T cells after dendritic cell vaccination. The data were produced by immunoSEQ multiplex PCR, yet TCRdb's version contains in-frame clones alone and is incomplete. The sample has about 90,000 clones, about 83% seen once; the top ten hold under 3%. Sequences were derived from blood, sampled before dendritic cell vaccination. Receptors originate from a human donor with glioblastoma.

The chain has TRBV7-2 and TRBJ1-2, with 8 nucleotides matching TRBD1. CDR3 size: 16 residues. V lost 5 bases and J lost 4; bases outside the gene matches: 12. Germline V gene sequence: CDR1 SGHTA, CDR2 FQGNSA. DNA for the CDR3: TGTGCCAGCAGCAAAACAGACAGGACAGGGATCTATGGCTACACCTTC. Translating it yields CASSKTDRTGIYGYTF.

The CDR3 protein is CASSFKTGGNTGELFF. CDR3 in DNA: TGCGCCAGCAGCTTCAAGACAGGGGGCAACACCGGGGAGCTGTTTTTT. V is TRBV5-1 and J is TRBJ2-2; TRBD1 aligns across 10 bases. The junction had 3 bases not matched to a gene; V was cut back by 2 bases and J by 2 bases. CDR3 length: 16 residues. CDR1 and CDR2 from the germline V gene are SGHRS and YFSETQ.